This TCR beta chain was identified during a study of neurological immune-mediated disorders. This clonotype was counted many times. With 10-nucleotide random UMIs included, cDNA was synthesized by 5'RACE. TCRdb recomputed calls from the 5' RACE reads with MiXCR, one row per CDR3 protein. This table has 40,000 or so distinct CDR3 sequences, about 14% appearing once. Stated time point: longitudinal time-point 3. The CDR3 covers 11 residues. Germline lookup yields CDR1 DFQATT and CDR2 SNEGSKA (reference sequence). Trimming removed 3 bases from V and 10 bases from J, with 10 bases in between. The sequenced material came from PBMCs. The source is a man aged 25 to 45 in good health. The V and J genes are TRBV20-1 and TRBJ2-1, with a possible D match to TRBD2 (5 bases). The chain's CDR3 is CSASSSGEQFF. In DNA form, the CDR3 reads TGCAGTGCTAGTTCCAGCGGCGAGCAGTTCTTC.